A selection of T cell receptor beta chains follows, all from one sample in a study of cytomegalovirus exposure and HLA in healthy donors. Repertoires were generated with immunoSEQ multiplex PCR, while TCRdb's copy carries only in-frame clones and drops some. The data hold roughly 100,000 clones, with about 77% observed a single time. Sequenced input: PBMCs. These receptors were obtained from a woman under 30 in good health and CMV-seropositive. CDR3s include the opening cysteine and the closing phenylalanine or tryptophan. The D gene is left open where the match is weak. Not every row has a clone size; where given, it reads once, few, many or a size class.

TRBV4-2,NA,13,TRBJ2-7,NA,CASSPLYSKEQYF,TGTGCCAGCAGCCCTCTCTACTCTAAAGAGCAGTACTTC
TRBV10-1,NA,15,TRBJ1-5,NA,CASSESAQGYWPQHF,TGCGCCAGCAGTGAGTCTGCCCAGGGGTATTGGCCCCAGCATTTT
TRBV6-6,TRBD1,14,TRBJ2-3,few,CASSLQGALTTQYF,TGTGCCAGCAGTTTACAGGGGGCTCTCACTACGCAGTATTTT
TRBV27,NA,14,TRBJ2-2,NA,CASSLIQGTGELFF,TGTGCCAGCAGTTTAATACAGGGCACCGGGGAGCTGTTTTTT
TRBV6-5,TRBD1,16,TRBJ2-3,NA,CASSYSGTGDVVEQYF,TGTGCCAGCAGTTACTCCGGGACAGGGGACGTAGTGGAGCAGTATTTT
TRBV13,NA,15,TRBJ1-1,NA,CASSLASFRGGEAFF,TGTGCCAGCAGCTTAGCCTCTTTCCGGGGGGGGGAAGCTTTCTTT
TRBV7-7,TRBD1,16,TRBJ2-5,NA,CASRPGTGGPQETQYF,TGTGCCAGCAGGCCCGGGACAGGGGGCCCCCAAGAGACCCAGTACTTC
TRBV14,NA,17,TRBJ1-2,NA,CASSQSGPWVANYGYTF,TGTGCCAGCAGCCAAAGCGGGCCCTGGGTAGCTAACTATGGCTACACCTTC
TRBV27,TRBD1,13,TRBJ2-7,NA,CASYGTGSYEQYF,TGTGCCAGCTACGGGACAGGGAGCTACGAGCAGTACTTC
TRBV27,NA,13,TRBJ1-6,few,CASSLGLNSPLHF,TGTGCCAGCAGTTTAGGGCTAAATTCACCCCTCCACTTT
TRBV25-1,TRBD1,16,TRBJ1-5,NA,CASSPDRAYSNQPQHF,TGTGCCAGCAGCCCCGACAGGGCTTATAGCAATCAGCCCCAGCATTTT
TRBV2,NA,13,TRBJ1-5,NA,CASRERGGQPQHF,TGTGCCAGCAGGGAGCGGGGGGGGCAGCCCCAGCATTTT
TRBV27,TRBD2,15,TRBJ2-7,NA,CASNRLAGGPYEQYF,TGTGCCAGCAACAGACTAGCGGGAGGGCCTTACGAGCAGTACTTC
TRBV6-1,NA,16,TRBJ1-1,NA,CASSALTRTEDTEAFF,TGTGCCAGCAGTGCATTGACCCGGACAGAGGACACTGAAGCTTTCTTT
TRBV5-4,TRBD1,14,TRBJ1-2,NA,CASSEGQGAYGYTF,TGTGCCAGCAGCGAAGGACAGGGGGCATATGGCTACACCTTC
TRBV6-5,NA,12,TRBJ2-4,NA,CASRGQENIQYF,TGTGCCAGCAGGGGGCAGGAAAACATTCAGTACTTC
TRBV29-1,NA,14,TRBJ2-3,NA,CSVLRQEGPDTQYF,TGCAGCGTTCTTCGGCAGGAGGGTCCAGATACGCAGTATTTT
TRBV9,NA,12,TRBJ2-7,few,CASSSTAYEQYF,TGTGCCAGCAGCTCGACAGCGTACGAGCAGTACTTC
TRBV28,TRBD1,14,TRBJ2-7,once,CASSTRDRRAEQYF,TGTGCCAGCTCCACCAGGGACAGGCGCGCCGAGCAGTACTTC
TRBV7-6,TRBD2,14,TRBJ2-7,NA,CASSLGTSGIAQYF,TGTGCCAGCAGCTTAGGGACTAGCGGGATCGCGCAGTACTTC
TRBV6-5,NA,14,TRBJ1-2,NA,CARAGGGSLGGYTF,TGTGCCAGGGCCGGGGGGGGTTCTCTAGGGGGCTACACCTTC
TRBV14,NA,15,TRBJ1-1,NA,CASSQDFGGTTEAFF,TGTGCCAGCAGCCAAGACTTCGGCGGTACCACTGAAGCTTTCTTT
TRBV18,TRBD2,19,TRBJ2-1,NA,CASSQIPSGLAGTYNEQFF,TGTGCCAGCTCACAAATCCCCTCAGGACTAGCGGGGACCTACAATGAGCAGTTCTTC
TRBV21-1,NA,16,TRBJ1-5,NA,CASSKASQGGNQPQHF,TGTGCCAGCAGCAAAGCGAGCCAGGGCGGCAATCAGCCCCAGCATTTT
TRBV7-9,TRBD2,16,TRBJ2-5,once,CASSPRTSGAQETQYF,TGTGCCAGCAGTCCCAGGACTAGCGGGGCTCAAGAGACCCAGTACTTC
TRBV10-3,TRBD1,14,TRBJ1-4,NA,CAAGQGAAEEKLFF,TGTGCCGCCGGACAGGGGGCCGCGGAGGAAAAACTGTTTTTT